The 20 T cell receptor beta chains below come from one sample, sequenced in a study of T cell responses to AZD1222 COVID-19 vaccine. Profiling relied on immunoSEQ multiplex PCR, and the TCRdb table lists in-frame clones only, not all of them. The sample comprises 70,000 to 95,000 clones, more than 80% of which are singletons, and about 2.7% rests with the top ten. This specimen consisted of peripheral blood, obtained 28 days after the second AZD1222 dose. The receptor set was obtained from an adult who received the AZD1222 COVID-19 vaccine.

This clone showed up just once. Here the CDR3 reads CASSLFQGAITGELFF. In DNA, the CDR3 is TGTGCCAGCAGCTTATTCCAGGGGGCGATCACCGGGGAGCTGTTTTTT. The chain joins TRBV13 to TRBJ2-2; 8 nucleotides agree with TRBD1. Unmatched junction bases numbered 6, after V lost 2 bases and J lost 4 bases. Germline CDR1 reads PRHDT; CDR2 reads FYEKMQ (reference sequence). There are 16 residues in the CDR3. Using reference TRBV13 and TRBJ2-2 for the parts outside the CDR3, the full variable domain is AAGVIQSPRHLIKEKRETATLKCYPIPRHDTVYWYQQGPGQDPQFLISFYEKMQSDKGSIPDRFSAQQFSDYHSELNMSSLELGDSALYFCASSLFQGAITGELFFGEGSRLTVL.

To note about this clone: Other DNA variants within this sample encode the same CDR3. The rearrangement joins TRBV4-1 to TRBJ1-1; D perhaps matches TRBD1 (5 bases). Per the germline V gene, CDR1 is MGHRA and CDR2 is YSYEKL. The CDR3 runs 13 residues. V was cut by 0 bases and J by 5 bases, with 7 bases left in between. CDR3 coding DNA: TGCGCCAGCAGCCAAGATCGGGGGACTGAAGCTTTCTTT. Translation: CASSQDRGTEAFF.

This chain links TRBV7-9 with TRBJ2-1, with TRBD1 as a possible D gene (8 bases). The CDR3 totals 19 residues. V shed 0 bases and J shed 0 bases, with 18 bases lying between them. Per the germline V gene, CDR1 is SEHNR and CDR2 is FQNEAQ (reference sequence). The CDR3 nucleotides are TGTGCCAGCAGCTTAGCGCGGGGGACAGGTCAGAGCTCCTACAATGAGCAGTTCTTC. Protein product: CASSLARGTGQSSYNEQFF.

This clone has only one observation. The chain carries TRBV10-3 and TRBJ1-5; a weak D match, TRBD1 (5 bases). Per the germline V gene, CDR1 is ENHRY and CDR2 is SYGVKD. Trimming cost V 10 bases and J 0 bases, with 13 bases left between them. The CDR3 has 14 amino acids. The CDR3 nucleotides read TGTGCCACCTTGGGGGTGGATAGCAATCAGCCCCAGCATTTT. It codes for CATLGVDSNQPQHF.

V and J are TRBV5-1 and TRBJ2-3; 14 positions agree with TRBD2. Trimming took 4 bases from V and 6 from J; bases not matched to a gene: 4. Germline V CDR1 and CDR2: SGHRS, YFSETQ. The CDR3 has 15 amino acids. The CDR3 nucleotides are TGCGCCAGCAGCGCGGGACTAGCGGGAGCTGATACGCAGTATTTT. It yields the protein CASSAGLAGADTQYF. The full variable domain, in which reference TRBV5-1 and TRBJ2-3 provide the parts outside the CDR3, is KAGVTQTPRYLIKTRGQQVTLSCSPISGHRSVSWYQQTPGQGLQFLFEYFSETQRNKGNFPGRFSGRQFSNSRSEMNVSTLELGDSALYLCASSAGLAGADTQYFGPGTRLTVL.

The chain couples TRBV7-3 to TRBJ2-2, with D maybe TRBD2 (7 bases). V lost 1 base, J lost 6 bases, and 15 bases lay in between. The germline CDR1 and CDR2 sequences are SGHTA and FQGTGA. The CDR3 has 16 residues. The CDR3 DNA is TGTGCCAGCAGCTTAAGGGGCCAGGGGAGGGCCGGGGAGCTGTTTTTT. Residues: CASSLRGQGRAGELFF.

This chain connects TRBV5-1 to TRBJ2-7; 10 nucleotides align to TRBD2. The CDR3 runs 16 residues. Germline-derived CDR1 and CDR2 are SGHRS and YFSETQ. Trimming cost V 6 bases and J 2 bases; bases outside gene matches: 11. The CDR3 DNA sequence: TGCGCCAGCACCCAGACAGGAACTAGCGGGACCTACGAGCAGTACTTC. It is translated as CASTQTGTSGTYEQYF.

V usage is TRBV24-1 and J usage is TRBJ1-2; possible D gene TRBD1, 5 bases. Trimming shortened V by 4 bases and J by 0 bases, and 11 bases separated the two germline ends. Germline assignment: CDR1 KGHDR and CDR2 SFDVKD. The CDR3 loop spans 15 amino acids. As DNA, the CDR3 is TGTGCCACCAGTGAGGGGATGACAGCTAACTATGGCTACACCTTC. This translates into CATSEGMTANYGYTF.

With regard to this clone: This sample also contains other DNA sequences that code for the same CDR3. The rearrangement joins TRBV6-5 to TRBJ1-5; unclear D gene. Trimming stripped 3 bases from V and 2 bases from J, with 5 bases between. Germline V gives CDR1 MNHEY, CDR2 SVGAGI. The CDR3 is made up of 13 amino acids. The DNA for the CDR3 is TGTGCCAGCAGTTATCGGGGCAATCAGCCCCAGCATTTT. Residues: CASSYRGNQPQHF.

This chain connects TRBV6-2 or TRBV6-3 to TRBJ1-6; 7 nucleotides line up with TRBD1. The CDR3 consists of 16 residues. Trimming took 0 bases from V and 7 from J; bases not matched to a gene: 6. From germline, CDR1 is MNHEY and CDR2 SVGEGT. The CDR3 loop is CASSYSTGTINSPLHF. The CDR3 DNA reads as TGTGCCAGCAGTTACTCGACAGGGACTATCAATTCACCCCTCCACTTT.

The chain is built from TRBV2 and TRBJ1-6; D remains ambiguous. The CDR3 loop spans 14 amino acids. Trimming shortened V by 0 bases and J by 10 bases, and 10 bases separated the two germline ends. Germline V lookup: CDR1 SNHLY, CDR2 FYNNEI. CDR3 residues: CASSEALPWSPLHF. The CDR3 nucleotides read TGTGCCAGCAGTGAAGCGCTTCCTTGGTCACCCCTCCACTTT.

In nucleotides, the CDR3 is TGTGCCAGCGAAGGGAGAGGAACTGAAGCTTTCTTT. Protein product: CASEGRGTEAFF. This chain joins TRBV12-3 or TRBV12-4 and TRBJ1-1, with no clear D. Between the trimmed V and J ends, which lost 8 bases and 5 bases, there was a span of 12 bases. The CDR3 sequence is 12 residues long.

The gene calls are TRBV18 and TRBJ1-1, with D possibly TRBD1 on 6 matching bases. The CDR3 sequence is 13 residues long. The germline CDR1 and CDR2 sequences are KGHSH and LQKENI. Trimming stripped 3 bases from V and 4 bases from J, with 9 bases between. The CDR3 region is CASSPGGRTEAFF. The CDR3 bases are TGTGCCAGCTCACCTGGGGGGCGCACTGAAGCTTTCTTT.

This clone was detected only once. V gene TRBV7-3 combines with J gene TRBJ2-5, with D perhaps matching TRBD2 (5 bases). From germline, CDR1 is SGHTA and CDR2 FQGTGA. V lost 3 bases and J lost 5, with 10 bases in between. CDR3 length: 13 residues. This chain's CDR3 is CASSLGRGETQYF. In DNA form, the CDR3 reads TGTGCCAGCAGCTTGGGTCGAGGGGAGACCCAGTACTTC.

In this sample, this clone turned up a few times. The chain links TRBV5-1 to TRBJ2-5; D not certain. This CDR3 is 14 amino acids long. Germline CDR1 and CDR2: SGHRS and YFSETQ. Trimming left V 0 bases short and J 4 bases short, with 10 bases between. In DNA, the CDR3 is TGCGCCAGCAGCTTGGGGAGTGGCCCAGAGACCCAGTACTTC. This codes for CASSLGSGPETQYF.

The chain is built from TRBV5-1 and TRBJ2-2; the D gene is possibly TRBD2 (5 bases). V lost 4 bases and J 4 bases, leaving 8 bases between the germline ends. The CDR3 totals 13 residues. The V gene's germline CDR1 is SGHRS and CDR2 YFSETQ. The CDR3 here is CASSETTTGELFF. In nucleotides, the CDR3 is TGCGCCAGCAGCGAGACTACCACCGGGGAGCTGTTTTTT.

The chain's CDR3 is CASSESGLAPSYEQYF. Here the CDR3 DNA reads TGCGCCAGCAGTGAGTCGGGACTAGCGCCTTCCTACGAGCAGTACTTC. The chain links TRBV10-1 to TRBJ2-7, with TRBD2 identical over 10 bases. With V trimmed by 0 bases and J by 1 base, 3 bases remained unmatched. CDR3 size: 16 residues. CDR1 is WNHNN and CDR2 is SYGVQD in the germline V gene (reference sequence).

The V gene is TRBV20-1, the J gene TRBJ1-1, with D possibly TRBD1 on 5 matching bases. The CDR3 is 11 residues long. V was shortened by 3 bases and J by 4 bases, with 6 bases between the two germline ends. Germline V CDR1 and CDR2: DFQATT, SNEGSKA (reference sequence). The CDR3 loop reads CSASRGTEAFF. The CDR3 DNA is TGCAGTGCTAGTAGGGGCACTGAAGCTTTCTTT.

The V and J genes are TRBV24-1 and TRBJ2-7, with 13 bases identical to TRBD2. After removal of 8 bases from V and 4 bases from J, the junction contained 7 bases not matched to a gene. The CDR3 runs 15 residues. In germline, CDR1 is KGHDR, CDR2 SFDVKD. The DNA of the CDR3 is TGTGCCACCATTTCCGGACTAGCGGGAGAGTACGAGCAGTACTTC. This encodes CATISGLAGEYEQYF.

This clone was recorded only once. This sequence joins TRBV5-1 and TRBJ2-7; maybe TRBD2 (5 bases). V gave up 3 bases and J gave up 2 bases, with 12 bases separating them. The CDR3 consists of 14 residues. Germline V gene data show CDR1 as SGHRS and CDR2 as YFSETQ. Written as DNA, the CDR3 is TGCGCCAGCAGCTCGAGGGAGATGACCTACGAGCAGTACTTC. Encoded protein: CASSSREMTYEQYF.